This T cell receptor beta chain was sequenced for a study of blood T cell repertoires in COVID-19. Background on the study: Sample material is recorded as cDNA or gDNA derived from T cells, B-cell-depleted T cells, or PBMCs.

The V and J ends lost 5 bases and 3 bases respectively, with 10 bases between them. The CDR3 length is 12 residues. Germline loops: CDR1 SQVTM, CDR2 ANQGSEA. The table came from immunoSEQ multiplex PCR; TCRdb's copy has only in-frame clones and leaves some out. The sample yields about 130,000 clones, about four fifths seen once. Input material: peripheral blood. The J gene is TRBJ1-2, the V gene TRBV29-1, with D maybe TRBD1 (5 bases). The sequence came from a man aged 30-40 years with COVID-19, enrolled during active disease. The CDR3, as DNA: TGCAGCGTTCCGCGGGGGTACTATGGCTACACCTTC. It yields the protein CSVPRGYYGYTF.